A selection of T cell receptor beta chains follows, all from one sample in a study of T cell changes during pregnancy in multiple sclerosis. The assay was immunoSEQ multiplex PCR, and TCRdb's table has in-frame clones only and misses some. The table lists about 47,000 clones, 85% to 90% of them singletons. This material consisted of peripheral blood, taken in the first trimester of pregnancy. All receptors come from a female donor with multiple sclerosis, enrolled in a pregnancy study. Each CDR3 is given with its conserved first and last residue. The D gene is left open where the match is weak. Where a row states a size, it is once, few, many or the class of an expanded clone; other rows omit it.

CDR3aa	CDR3nt	j_gene	abundance	d_gene	v_gene
CASSLSPGAGYTF	TGTGCCAGCAGCTTAAGCCCAGGGGCCGGCTACACCTTC	TRBJ1-2	-	-	TRBV7-3
CASRWDRVSEQYF	TGCGCCAGCAGATGGGACAGGGTATCCGAGCAGTACTTC	TRBJ2-7	once	TRBD1	TRBV10-2
CASNRGRANTEAFF	TGTGCCAGCAATCGCGGCAGGGCGAACACTGAAGCTTTCTTT	TRBJ1-1	-	-	TRBV2
CASSDSGRGNSPLHF	TGTGCCAGCAGTGACTCAGGGCGGGGTAATTCACCCCTCCACTTT	TRBJ1-6	few	-	TRBV2
CASSYSLAGEQDEQFF	TGTGCCAGCAGTTACTCGTTAGCGGGGGAACAGGATGAGCAGTTCTTC	TRBJ2-1	once	TRBD2	TRBV6-5
CASSSRAGEGGYF	TGTGCCAGCAGTTCCAGAGCGGGAGAGGGGGGGTACTTC	TRBJ2-7	-	TRBD2	TRBV7-9
CSATRDTLSVAFF	TGCAGCGCTACACGGGACACCTTGAGCGTGGCTTTCTTT	TRBJ1-1	-	-	TRBV29-1
CASSEGTGDTDTQYF	TGTGCCAGCAGTGAGGGGACAGGGGACACAGATACGCAGTATTTT	TRBJ2-3	-	TRBD1	TRBV6-4
CATSRNTGGQETQYF	TGTGCCACCAGCAGAAATACAGGGGGCCAAGAGACCCAGTACTTC	TRBJ2-5	-	TRBD1	TRBV15
CASSVPAGTSLEYTDTQYF	TGTGCCAGCAGCGTCCCTGCCGGGACTAGCCTCGAGTACACAGATACGCAGTATTTT	TRBJ2-3	-	TRBD2	TRBV9
CASMRAGQNYGYTF	TGTGCCAGTATGAGGGCGGGACAGAACTATGGCTACACCTTC	TRBJ1-2	-	TRBD1	TRBV19
CASRSDRSYEQYF	TGCGCCAGCAGATCGGACAGGTCCTACGAGCAGTACTTC	TRBJ2-7	-	TRBD1	TRBV10-1
CATSPGGGNEQYF	TGTGCCACCTCCCCGGGGGGGGGAAACGAGCAGTACTTC	TRBJ2-7	-	TRBD2	TRBV6-1
CASSLNSGNTIYF	TGCGCCAGCAGCTTGAACTCGGGAAACACCATATATTTT	TRBJ1-3	-	-	TRBV5-1
CASSTGGVAKNIQYF	TGTGCCAGCAGCACAGGGGGGGTAGCCAAAAACATTCAGTACTTC	TRBJ2-4	-	-	TRBV7-2
CASSDKAGGGADTQYF	TGTGCCAGCAGTGACAAAGCTGGCGGGGGAGCAGATACGCAGTATTTT	TRBJ2-3	few	TRBD2	TRBV6-4
CASSPNDLETQYF	TGCGCCAGCAGCCCCAATGACTTGGAGACCCAGTACTTC	TRBJ2-5	-	-	TRBV5-1
CASSKHSGQTNFQPQHF	TGTGCCAGCAGCAAACATTCGGGACAGACCAACTTTCAGCCCCAGCATTTT	TRBJ1-5	-	-	TRBV21-1
CASSQDGTGGLPQHF	TGCGCCAGCAGCCAAGATGGAACAGGGGGTTTACCCCAGCATTTT	TRBJ1-5	-	TRBD1	TRBV4-3
CASSTGTVDTGELFF	TGTGCCAGCAGCACCGGGACAGTGGACACCGGGGAGCTGTTTTTT	TRBJ2-2	-	TRBD1	TRBV5-5
CASSANRGKETQYF	TGTGCCAGCAGCGCTAATAGGGGCAAAGAGACCCAGTACTTC	TRBJ2-5	-	-	TRBV7-2
CASSLVGDSIGELFF	TGTGCCAGCAGCTTAGTGGGGGACAGCATCGGGGAGCTGTTTTTT	TRBJ2-2	-	TRBD1	TRBV7-9
CASSRVGGGGYF	TGTGCCAGCAGCCGAGTGGGGGGGGGTGGGTATTTT	TRBJ2-3	-	TRBD2	TRBV27
CAISPQGLIQYF	TGTGCCATCAGCCCACAGGGCCTTATTCAGTACTTC	TRBJ2-4	few	-	TRBV10-3
CASSLGTGGPEAFF	TGTGCCAGCAGCTTGGGGACAGGGGGACCTGAAGCTTTCTTT	TRBJ1-1	-	TRBD1	TRBV7-9
CASSQDRIQGALAFF	TGCGCCAGCAGCCAAGACCGAATCCAGGGGGCCCTAGCTTTCTTT	TRBJ1-1	-	TRBD1	TRBV4-3
CASSANREANYGYTF	TGTGCCAGTAGTGCCAACAGGGAAGCTAACTATGGCTACACCTTC	TRBJ1-2	-	-	TRBV19
CASSAYGRTEAFF	TGTGCCAGCAGCGCCTATGGGCGCACTGAAGCTTTCTTT	TRBJ1-1	-	-	TRBV7-3
CASIPGGWRQYF	TGTGCCAGCATCCCCGGGGGGTGGAGGCAGTACTTC	TRBJ2-7	-	TRBD2	TRBV6-5
CASSFSDTEAFF	TGTGCCAGCAGTTTTTCGGACACTGAAGCTTTCTTT	TRBJ1-1	once	-	TRBV28
CASSLVPPGTEYNYGYTF	TGTGCCAGCAGCTTAGTCCCCCCCGGGACAGAATATAACTATGGCTACACCTTC	TRBJ1-2	-	TRBD1	TRBV11-2
CAISGGLDTQYF	TGTGCCATCAGTGGAGGACTAGATACGCAGTATTTT	TRBJ2-3	-	-	TRBV10-3
CASSRSGQPGNTIYF	TGTGCCAGCTCGAGGTCGGGACAGCCTGGAAACACCATATATTTT	TRBJ1-3	-	TRBD1	TRBV2
CASGNSRTGVWNTEAFF	TGTGCCAGCGGGAATTCCCGGACAGGGGTGTGGAACACTGAAGCTTTCTTT	TRBJ1-1	-	TRBD1	TRBV5-4
CASSQEGGRETQYF	TGTGCCAGCAGCCAAGAAGGGGGCCGGGAGACCCAGTACTTC	TRBJ2-5	-	TRBD1	TRBV4-2
CASSQYGGAGYNEQFF	TGTGCCAGCAGCCAGTACGGGGGGGCCGGCTACAATGAGCAGTTCTTC	TRBJ2-1	-	TRBD2	TRBV11-3
CASSSPGQGEAFF	TGTGCCAGCTCATCGCCGGGACAGGGTGAAGCTTTCTTT	TRBJ1-1	-	TRBD1	TRBV18
CSRGSSYNEQFF	TGTTCTAGGGGTAGCTCCTACAATGAGCAGTTCTTC	TRBJ2-1	-	-	TRBV19
CAISAGTSNEQYF	TGTGCCATCAGCGCCGGGACTTCAAACGAGCAGTACTTC	TRBJ2-7	-	-	TRBV10-3
CASSYPGTGYEQYF	TGTGCCAGCAGTTACCCCGGGACAGGCTACGAGCAGTACTTC	TRBJ2-7	-	TRBD1	TRBV28
CASSSGYNEQFF	TGTGCCAGCAGCTCCGGCTACAATGAGCAGTTCTTC	TRBJ2-1	-	-	TRBV7-9
CASSTGQTYYEQYF	TGCGCCAGCAGCACGGGACAGACCTACTACGAGCAGTACTTC	TRBJ2-7	-	TRBD1	TRBV5-1
CASSYRHSYEQYF	TGTGCCAGCAGTTATAGACATTCCTACGAGCAGTACTTC	TRBJ2-7	-	-	TRBV2
CASSVAGNNNEQYF	TGTGCCAGCAGCGTAGCGGGAAATAACAACGAGCAGTACTTC	TRBJ2-7	once	-	TRBV9
CASSAPDRGLVEQFF	TGTGCCAGCAGCGCCCCCGACAGGGGGCTAGTTGAGCAGTTCTTC	TRBJ2-1	medium-sized	TRBD1	TRBV7-9
CASSLPLNTGELFF	TGTGCCAGCAGTTTACCGTTGAACACCGGGGAGCTGTTTTTT	TRBJ2-2	-	-	TRBV28
CASSIRGGESAEAFF	TGTGCCAGTAGTATCCGGGGCGGGGAGTCCGCTGAAGCTTTCTTT	TRBJ1-1	-	-	TRBV19
CASSTVQKVTEAFF	TGTGCCAGCAGTACAGTCCAAAAGGTAACTGAAGCTTTCTTT	TRBJ1-1	-	-	TRBV27
CASSHRRPGDTQYF	TGTGCCAGCAGCCACCGGCGACCGGGGGATACGCAGTATTTT	TRBJ2-3	-	-	TRBV6-5
CASSQGEGNYGYTF	TGCGCCAGCAGCCAAGGCGAGGGCAACTATGGCTACACCTTC	TRBJ1-2	-	-	TRBV4-3
CASRTQFGSNQPQHF	TGTGCCAGCAGGACACAGTTCGGTAGCAATCAGCCCCAGCATTTT	TRBJ1-5	-	-	TRBV6-5
CAWSAAGGFGSPLHF	TGTGCCTGGAGTGCGGCAGGGGGCTTTGGTTCACCCCTCCACTTT	TRBJ1-6	-	TRBD1	TRBV30
CASSYLRAGNNSPLHF	TGCGCCAGCAGCTACCTCAGGGCCGGAAATAATTCACCCCTCCACTTT	TRBJ1-6	-	-	TRBV5-1
CASSAQGASSYEQYF	TGTGCCAGCAGCGCGCAGGGGGCGAGCTCCTACGAGCAGTACTTC	TRBJ2-7	-	TRBD1	TRBV9
CAWKGVGWYEQFF	TGTGCCTGGAAGGGAGTGGGTTGGTATGAGCAGTTCTTC	TRBJ2-1	-	-	TRBV30